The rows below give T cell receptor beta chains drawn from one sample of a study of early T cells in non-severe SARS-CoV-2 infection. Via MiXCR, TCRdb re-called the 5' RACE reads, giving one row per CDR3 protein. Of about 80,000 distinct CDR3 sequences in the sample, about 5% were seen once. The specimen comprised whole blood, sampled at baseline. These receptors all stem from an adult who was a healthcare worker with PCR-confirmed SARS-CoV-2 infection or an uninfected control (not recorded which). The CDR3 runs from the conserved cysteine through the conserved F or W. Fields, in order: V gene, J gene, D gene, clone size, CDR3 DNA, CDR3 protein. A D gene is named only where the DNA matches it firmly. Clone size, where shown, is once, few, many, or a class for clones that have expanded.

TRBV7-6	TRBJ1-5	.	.	TGTGCCAGCAGCCGTACCCCAGGGGATCAGCCCCAGCATTTT	CASSRTPGDQPQHF
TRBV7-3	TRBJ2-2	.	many	TGTGCCAGCAGCTTTGACGGGCTTGTAAACACCGGGGAGCTGTTTTTT	CASSFDGLVNTGELFF
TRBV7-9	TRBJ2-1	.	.	TGTGCCAGCAGCATGAGCTCCTACAATGAGCAGTTCTTC	CASSMSSYNEQFF
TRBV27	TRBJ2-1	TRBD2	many	TGTGCCAGCAGTCCCATCTTTACTAGCGGTATTTACAATGAGCAGTTCTTC	CASSPIFTSGIYNEQFF
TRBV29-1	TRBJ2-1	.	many	TGCAGCGCAGCGGGTTCCCCCAAAGGTGAGCAGTTCTTC	CSAAGSPKGEQFF
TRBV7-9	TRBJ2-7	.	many	TGTGCCAGCAGCTTAGAACTGGACTACGAGCAGTACTTC	CASSLELDYEQYF
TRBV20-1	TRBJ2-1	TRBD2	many	TGCAGAAGGGGACTAGTGACTGAGCAGTTCTTC	CRRGLVTEQFF
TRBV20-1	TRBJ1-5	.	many	TGCAGTGCTATACCCGAGGGAGGCAATCAGCCCCAGCATTTT	CSAIPEGGNQPQHF
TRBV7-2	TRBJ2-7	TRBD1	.	TGTGCCAGCAGCTTAAGTGGGACAGGGGACGAGCAGTACTTC	CASSLSGTGDEQYF
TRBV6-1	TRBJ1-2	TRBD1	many	TGTGCCAGCCCAGACCCGGACAGGGGAAGGTATGGCTACACCTTC	CASPDPDRGRYGYTF